The 32 T cell receptor beta chains in this list originate from one sample, sequenced in a study of T cells in Graves' hyperthyroidism and ophthalmopathy. TCR beta CDR3 regions were amplified from RNA transcripts. The TCR CDR3 first-round RT-PCR relied on the HTBI primer set. MiXCR, run by TCRdb on the multiplex PCR reads, gives a single entry per CDR3 protein. The table has 150,000 or so distinct CDR3 sequences, approximately 20% seen once. The material sequenced was blood. These receptors all come from a woman aged 50 to 60 with Graves' hyperthyroidism that later progressed to Graves' ophthalmopathy.

CDR3 DNA sequence: TGTGCCAGCAGTCCTCTCGACCCCGGCGGGCTTGGAAAACTGTTTTTT. This translates into CASSPLDPGGLGKLFF. This chain links TRBV27 with TRBJ1-4; D ambiguous. The V and J ends lost 5 bases and 10 bases respectively, with 23 bases between them. The CDR3 has 16 residues. Germline assignment: CDR1 MNHEY and CDR2 SMNVEV (reference sequence).

The CDR3 is CASSRDGRGAGANVLTF. The CDR3 coding sequence is TGTGCCAGCAGCAGAGATGGGAGGGGAGCTGGGGCCAACGTCCTGACTTTC. V gene TRBV2 combines with J gene TRBJ2-6, with 7 bases that match TRBD2. Germline loops: CDR1 SNHLY, CDR2 FYNNEI. The V gene end was trimmed by 6 bases and the J gene end by 2 bases; junction bases not matched to a gene: 10. The CDR3 is 17 residues long.

The J gene is TRBJ1-1, the V gene TRBV12-3 or TRBV12-4; TRBD1 might be the D (6 bases). This CDR3 is built from 16 residues. V was clipped by 6 bases and J by 4 bases, with 21 bases between them. In nucleotides, the CDR3 is TGTGCCAGCAGCCGGCGGGACACCCTCTTACCCACTGAAGCTTTCTTT. Translated: CASSRRDTLLPTEAFF.

This clonotype occurred a few times. The genes are TRBV12-3 or TRBV12-4 and TRBJ1-2, with TRBD1 as a possible D gene (5 bases). The length of the CDR3 is 15 residues. Trimming removed 2 bases from V and 0 bases from J, with 10 bases in between. The CDR3 coding sequence is TGTGCCAGCAGTTTAACTGGGACGGCTAACTATGGCTACACCTTC. Translated: CASSLTGTANYGYTF.

The table lists this clonotype with many counts. J is TRBJ2-4 and V is TRBV20-1; D tentatively reads TRBD1 or TRBD2 (6 bases each). Germline assignment: CDR1 DFQATT and CDR2 SNEGSKA (reference sequence). Trimming pared 6 bases from V and 0 bases from J, leaving 18 bases between. The CDR3 loop spans 16 amino acids. The CDR3 DNA reads as TGCAGTGCCGGAGGGGGACATGCGTTAGCCAAAAACATTCAGTACTTC. The encoded protein is CSAGGGHALAKNIQYF.

This clonotype was detected once. The V and J genes are TRBV7-9 and TRBJ1-3; D possibly corresponds to TRBD1 (6 bases). This CDR3 contains 13 residues. Germline V gene sequence: CDR1 SEHNR, CDR2 FQNEAQ (reference sequence). Trimming shortened V by 1 base and J by 8 bases, and 9 bases separated the two germline ends. CDR3 residues: CASSLDRDYTIYF. CDR3 in DNA: TGTGCCAGCAGCTTAGACAGGGATTACACCATATATTTT.

Ten or more counts support this clonotype. This chain links TRBV11-2 with TRBJ2-5; D might be TRBD2 (5 bases). Germline V gives CDR1 SGHAT, CDR2 FQNNGV. Trimming pared 3 bases from V and 1 base from J, leaving 12 bases between. This CDR3 contains 15 residues. CDR3 region: CASSLGSLAQETQYF. CDR3 DNA sequence: TGTGCCAGCAGCTTGGGTTCCCTAGCCCAAGAGACCCAGTACTTC.

In DNA form, the CDR3 reads TGCAGTGCTAAGGGAGGGACGAACTATGGCTACACCTTC. It translates to CSAKGGTNYGYTF. V is TRBV20-1 and J is TRBJ1-2; TRBD1 might be the D (5 bases). CDR3 length equals 13 residues. CDR1 and CDR2 from the germline V gene are DFQATT and SNEGSKA (reference sequence). Trimming took off 4 bases at V and 2 bases at J, with 11 bases between the two ends.

This clonotype was observed a few times. The rearrangement links TRBV20-1 to TRBJ2-7; 12 positions agree with TRBD2. The CDR3 spans 18 residues. Trimming took 6 bases from V and 3 from J; bases not matched to a gene: 18. Germline CDR1 DFQATT, CDR2 SNEGSKA (reference sequence). The CDR3 bases are TGCAGTGCACGGGCACTAGCGGGAGGACCTAACGCCTTCTACGAGCAGTACTTC. Translated: CSARALAGGPNAFYEQYF.

This clonotype occurred once. The CDR3 is CASSDTGQGGNTEAFF. The CDR3, as DNA: TGTGCCAGCAGCGACACGGGACAGGGGGGGAACACTGAAGCTTTCTTT. The chain joins TRBV3-1 to TRBJ1-1; TRBD1 agrees at 11 bases. CDR3 length: 16 amino acids. The germline V gene has CDR1 LGHDT and CDR2 YNNKEL (reference sequence). J lost 1 base, V lost 5 bases, and 6 bases had no gene match.

This clonotype appeared a few times. The chain links TRBV5-1 to TRBJ2-2; D is possibly TRBD1 (6 bases). The germline V gene encodes CDR1 SGHRS and CDR2 YFSETQ. Trimming stripped 0 bases from V and 2 bases from J, with 14 bases between. The CDR3 consists of 17 residues. This chain's CDR3 is CASSLGHRDTNTGELFF. The DNA of the CDR3 is TGCGCCAGCAGCTTGGGCCACCGGGACACCAACACCGGGGAGCTGTTTTTT.

This clonotype was detected only a few times. This chain joins TRBV12-3 or TRBV12-4 and TRBJ1-2, with a possible D match to TRBD1 (6 bases). V lost 5 bases and J lost 8, with 12 bases in between. CDR3 size: 12 residues. CDR3 DNA sequence: TGTGCCAGCAGTCCGACAGGTCGGGGCTACACCTTC. Protein: CASSPTGRGYTF.

There are many counts of this clonotype. The CDR3 reads CASSAIDRYGYTF. In DNA form, the CDR3 reads TGTGCCAGCAGTGCTATCGACAGATATGGCTACACCTTC. V usage is TRBV2 and J usage is TRBJ1-2, with a weak D call TRBD1 (5 bases). The CDR3 extends over 13 amino acids. V lost 4 bases, J lost 5 bases, and 11 bases lay in between. The V gene's germline CDR1 is SNHLY and CDR2 FYNNEI.

This clonotype showed up many times. This chain joins TRBV28 and TRBJ2-7; TRBD2 aligns across 9 bases. V shed 2 bases and J 2 bases; nucleotides not matched to a gene: 7. Germline values: CDR1 MDHEN, CDR2 SYDVKM. The CDR3 is 16 residues long. The CDR3 nucleotides are TGTGCCAGCAGTTTAATCTTAGCGGGAGAAGCCTACGAGCAGTACTTC. This encodes CASSLILAGEAYEQYF. Together with reference TRBV28 and TRBJ2-7, the CDR3 gives the full variable domain: DVKVTQSSRYLVKRTGEKVFLECVQDMDHENMFWYRQDPGLGLRLIYFSYDVKMKEKGDIPEGYSVSREKKERFSLILESASTNQTSMYLCASSLILAGEAYEQYFGPGTRLTVT.

The gene calls are TRBV20-1 and TRBJ2-1; tentatively, D is TRBD2 (5 bases). The CDR3 loop spans 17 amino acids. Germline CDR1 reads DFQATT; CDR2 reads SNEGSKA (reference sequence). V lost 0 bases and J lost 6, with 21 bases in between. The CDR3 reads CSARDLQDSVTLNEQFF. The CDR3 DNA is TGCAGTGCTAGAGATTTGCAGGACTCCGTAACCCTCAATGAGCAGTTCTTC.

The sample holds many counts of this clonotype. The chain joins TRBV24-1 to TRBJ2-1, with a possible D match to TRBD2 (6 bases). Germline V gene sequence: CDR1 KGHDR, CDR2 SFDVKD. V lost 2 bases and J 9 bases, leaving 22 bases between the germline ends. This CDR3 is 17 amino acids long. Written as DNA, the CDR3 is TGTGCCACCAGTGATTCACGGGCGGGGCGGCCAGGTGGTGAGCAGTTCTTC. It specifies CATSDSRAGRPGGEQFF.

V usage is TRBV2 and J usage is TRBJ2-7, with D perhaps being TRBD1 or TRBD2 (5 bases each). Germline V gene sequence: CDR1 SNHLY, CDR2 FYNNEI. The CDR3 totals 15 residues. The V gene lost 5 bases and the J gene lost 2 bases, with 16 bases spanning the gap. The CDR3 nucleotides are TGTGCCAGCAGTACCGGGACGGCCAATACCTACGAGCAGTACTTC. This encodes CASSTGTANTYEQYF.

This clonotype was detected only a few times. The chain combines TRBV19 with TRBJ2-4; D perhaps matches TRBD2 (5 bases). The V end was cut by 4 bases, the J end by 0 bases, with 10 bases between. The CDR3 is made up of 15 amino acids. The germline CDR1 and CDR2 sequences are LNHDA and SQIVND (reference sequence). CDR3 loop: CASSTRTLAKNIQYF. The CDR3 bases are TGTGCCAGTAGTACACGGACTTTAGCCAAAAACATTCAGTACTTC.

This clonotype showed up many times. The rearrangement joins TRBV19 to TRBJ2-2, with 7 bases lining up with TRBD1. The germline gives CDR1 LNHDA, CDR2 SQIVND (reference sequence). V lost 4 bases, J lost 4 bases, and 0 bases stayed unmatched. The CDR3 consists of 13 residues. The CDR3 bases are TGTGCCAGTAGTACAGGGGGCACCGGGGAGCTGTTTTTT. This sequence encodes CASSTGGTGELFF.

This clonotype was counted ten times or more. The rearrangement links TRBV20-1 to TRBJ2-7; D unresolved. CDR1 is DFQATT, CDR2 SNEGSKA, per germline (reference sequence). V lost 3 bases and J 3 bases, leaving 18 bases between the germline ends. The CDR3 is 15 amino acids. The CDR3 DNA reads TGCAGTGCTAGTGATATATCCGGTTTGGGCTACGAGCAGTACTTC. Its protein is CSASDISGLGYEQYF.

The J gene is TRBJ1-2, the V gene TRBV12-3 or TRBV12-4, with D possibly TRBD1 on 5 matching bases. The V gene lost 5 bases and the J gene lost 6 bases, with 16 bases spanning the gap. The CDR3 spans 14 residues. DNA of the CDR3: TGTGCCAGCAGTACGAACCTCTGGGGGGATGGCTACACCTTC. Its translation is CASSTNLWGDGYTF.

This clonotype was seen repeatedly, ten times or more. J is TRBJ2-5 and V is TRBV6-1, with D maybe TRBD1 (5 bases). The length of the CDR3 is 11 residues. Trimming shortened V by 4 bases and J by 7 bases, and 7 bases separated the two germline ends. Per the germline V gene, CDR1 is MNHNS and CDR2 is SASEGT. CDR3 in amino acids: CASSGGGTQYF. The CDR3 coding sequence is TGTGCCAGCAGTGGGGGCGGGACCCAGTACTTC.

The V call is TRBV9, the J call TRBJ1-5, with D possibly matching TRBD1 (5 bases). Trimming removed 3 bases from V and 6 bases from J, with 10 bases in between. Germline V gene data show CDR1 as SGDLS and CDR2 as YYNGEE. The CDR3 runs to 13 residues. CDR3 DNA: TGTGCCAGCAGCGCAGGGTTCGGTCAGCCCCAGCATTTT. This encodes CASSAGFGQPQHF.

The chain couples TRBV2 to TRBJ2-6; 8 positions match TRBD2. The germline V gene encodes CDR1 SNHLY and CDR2 FYNNEI. The junction had 3 bases not matched to a gene; V was cut back by 3 bases and J by 5 bases. This CDR3 region has 15 residues. CDR3 nucleotides: TGTGCCAGCAGTGAGAGTAGCGGGAGGGCCAACGTCCTGACTTTC. Its protein product is CASSESSGRANVLTF.

Ten or more counts support this clonotype. The chain combines TRBV5-1 with TRBJ1-1, with 7 nucleotides matching TRBD1. Germline assignment: CDR1 SGHRS and CDR2 YFSETQ. The trim removed 0 bases at V and 6 bases at J, leaving 11 bases unmatched. The CDR3 runs 16 residues. This chain's CDR3 is CASSLEGTASLAEAFF. CDR3 nucleotide sequence: TGCGCCAGCAGCTTGGAAGGGACAGCCAGCTTGGCTGAAGCTTTCTTT.

A few counts support this clonotype. A much more abundant neighbour one base away suggests this may be a read error. DNA of the CDR3: TGTGCCAGCAGTTTAGCCCCCGGGGGAGGCCAAGAGACCCGGTACTTC. It translates to CASSLAPGGGQETRYF. The genes are TRBV11-2 and TRBJ2-5, with D possibly being TRBD2 (6 bases). The germline V gene has CDR1 SGHAT and CDR2 FQNNGV. The CDR3 consists of 16 residues.

This clonotype occurred many times. The chain employs TRBV18 and TRBJ2-7; 7 bases map to TRBD2. CDR1 is KGHSH, CDR2 LQKENI, per germline. The CDR3 contains 19 residues. V was clipped by 3 bases and J by 2 bases; unmatched bases: 19. The CDR3 loop is CASSPGSFITSGAPYEQYF. Here the CDR3 DNA reads TGTGCCAGCTCACCGGGGAGTTTTATAACCAGCGGGGCCCCCTACGAGCAGTACTTC.

Regarding this clonotype: A read error is possible here, since a much larger clone lies one base away. The CDR3 DNA follows: TGTGCCAGCAGTCCCCTTAAAAGCAGGACATCCTACGAGCAGTACTTC. This codes for CASSPLKSRTSYEQYF. The genes are TRBV27 and TRBJ2-7; a possible D gene is TRBD1 (5 bases). V lost 5 bases to trimming and J lost 1 base, with 18 bases between them. This CDR3 comprises 16 residues. Germline V CDR1 and CDR2: MNHEY, SMNVEV (reference sequence).

This clonotype showed up just a few times. The chain combines TRBV2 with TRBJ1-5; a weak D match, TRBD1 (6 bases). From germline, CDR1 is SNHLY and CDR2 FYNNEI. V was cut by 7 bases and J by 7 bases, with 11 bases left in between. This CDR3 is 12 amino acids long. The CDR3 DNA reads TGTGCCAGCACGGGGGGCGGGCAGCCCCAGCATTTT. This translates into CASTGGGQPQHF.

The sample holds many counts of this clonotype. V gene TRBV20-1 combines with J gene TRBJ2-1; 9 nucleotides align to TRBD2. J gave up 7 bases and V 4 bases, and 11 bases lay outside the gene matches. The CDR3 loop spans 15 amino acids. Germline CDR1 is DFQATT and CDR2 is SNEGSKA (reference sequence). CDR3 nucleotide sequence: TGCAGTGCTACACGGACTAGCGCACAACGGAATGAGCAGTTCTTC. Its translation is CSATRTSAQRNEQFF.

The table lists this clonotype with many counts. The chain employs TRBV12-3 or TRBV12-4 and TRBJ2-7; TRBD1 aligns across 10 bases. The V segment lost 8 bases and the J segment 6 bases; nucleotides outside the gene matches: 10. The CDR3 covers 14 residues. The CDR3 sequence: CASAFGQGVGEQYF. CDR3 coding DNA: TGTGCCAGCGCCTTCGGACAGGGGGTAGGCGAGCAGTACTTC.

This clonotype was detected a few times. The rearrangement links TRBV19 to TRBJ1-1, with a tentative D call TRBD1 (6 bases). The CDR3 extends over 15 amino acids. V dropped 3 bases and J dropped 4 bases, with 15 bases sitting between them. In germline, CDR1 is LNHDA, CDR2 SQIVND (reference sequence). The DNA for the CDR3 is TGTGCCAGTAGTATGACCCAGGGGCAAGGCACTGAAGCTTTCTTT. Amino acids: CASSMTQGQGTEAFF.